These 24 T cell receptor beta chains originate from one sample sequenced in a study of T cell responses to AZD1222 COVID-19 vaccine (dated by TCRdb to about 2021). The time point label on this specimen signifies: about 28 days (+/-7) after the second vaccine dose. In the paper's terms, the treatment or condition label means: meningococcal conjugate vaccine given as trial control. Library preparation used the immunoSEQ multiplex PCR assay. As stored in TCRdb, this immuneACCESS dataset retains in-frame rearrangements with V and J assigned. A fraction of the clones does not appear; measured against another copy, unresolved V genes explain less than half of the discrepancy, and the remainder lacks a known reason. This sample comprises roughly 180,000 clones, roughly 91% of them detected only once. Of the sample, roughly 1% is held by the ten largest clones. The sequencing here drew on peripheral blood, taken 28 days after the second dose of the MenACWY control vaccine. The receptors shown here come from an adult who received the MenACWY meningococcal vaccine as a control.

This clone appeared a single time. CDR3 residues: CASGRTVLANEKLFF. The CDR3 DNA reads TGTGCCAGCGGTCGGACAGTATTGGCTAATGAAAAACTGTTTTTT. This sequence joins TRBV6-5 and TRBJ1-4; a weak D match, TRBD1 (6 bases). CDR1 and CDR2 from the germline V gene are MNHEY and SVGAGI. The CDR3 totals 15 residues. Between the trimmed V and J ends, which lost 8 bases and 3 bases, there was a span of 16 bases.

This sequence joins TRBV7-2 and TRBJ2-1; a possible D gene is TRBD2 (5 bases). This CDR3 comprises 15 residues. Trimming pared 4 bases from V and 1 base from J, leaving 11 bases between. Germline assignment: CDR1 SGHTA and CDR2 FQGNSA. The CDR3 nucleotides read TGTGCCAGCAGCTCATTTGGGAGTTCCTACAATGAGCAGTTCTTC. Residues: CASSSFGSSYNEQFF.

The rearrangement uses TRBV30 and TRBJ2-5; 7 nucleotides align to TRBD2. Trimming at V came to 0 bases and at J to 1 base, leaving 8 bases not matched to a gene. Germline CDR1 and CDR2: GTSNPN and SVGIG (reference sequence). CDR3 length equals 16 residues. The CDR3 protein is CAWSVRVSGPQETQYF. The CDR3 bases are TGTGCCTGGAGTGTACGGGTTAGCGGGCCCCAAGAGACCCAGTACTTC.

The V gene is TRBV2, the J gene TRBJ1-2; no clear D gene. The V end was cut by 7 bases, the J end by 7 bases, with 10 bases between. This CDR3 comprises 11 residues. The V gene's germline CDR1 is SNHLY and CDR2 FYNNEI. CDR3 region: CASKRFGGYTF. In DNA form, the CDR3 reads TGTGCCAGCAAACGATTCGGTGGCTACACCTTC.

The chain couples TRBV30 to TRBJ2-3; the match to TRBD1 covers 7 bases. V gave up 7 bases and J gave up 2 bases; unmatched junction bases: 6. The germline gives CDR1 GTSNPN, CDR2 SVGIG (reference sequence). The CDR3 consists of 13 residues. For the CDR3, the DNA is TGTGCCTATAGGGGACAGTACACAGATACGCAGTATTTT. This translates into CAYRGQYTDTQYF.

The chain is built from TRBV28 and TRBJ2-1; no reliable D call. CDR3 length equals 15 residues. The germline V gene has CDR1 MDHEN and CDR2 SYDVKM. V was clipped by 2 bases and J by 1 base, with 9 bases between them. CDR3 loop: CASSLIQPSYNEQFF. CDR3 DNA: TGTGCCAGCAGTTTAATCCAGCCGTCCTACAATGAGCAGTTCTTC.

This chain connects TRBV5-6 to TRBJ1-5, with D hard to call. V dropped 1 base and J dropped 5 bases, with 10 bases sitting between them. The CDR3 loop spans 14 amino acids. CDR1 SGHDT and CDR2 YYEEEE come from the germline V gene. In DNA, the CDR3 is TGTGCCAGCAGCTTGTTGAGGGCGGATCAGCCCCAGCATTTT. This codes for CASSLLRADQPQHF. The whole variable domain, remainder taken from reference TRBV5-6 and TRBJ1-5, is DAGVTQSPTHLIKTRGQQVTLRCSPKSGHDTVSWYQQALGQGPQFIFQYYEEEERQRGNFPDRFSGHQFPNYSSELNVNALLLGDSALYLCASSLLRADQPQHFGDGTRLSIL.

The CDR3 loop reads CASSLVGGNGYTF. The CDR3 bases are TGTGCCAGCAGCTTAGTGGGGGGCAATGGCTACACCTTC. V gene TRBV7-9 combines with J gene TRBJ1-2; a weak D match, TRBD1 (6 bases). This CDR3 is built from 13 residues. With 1 base removed from V and 6 bases from J, the gap between germline ends came to 9 bases. In germline, CDR1 is SEHNR, CDR2 FQNEAQ (reference sequence).

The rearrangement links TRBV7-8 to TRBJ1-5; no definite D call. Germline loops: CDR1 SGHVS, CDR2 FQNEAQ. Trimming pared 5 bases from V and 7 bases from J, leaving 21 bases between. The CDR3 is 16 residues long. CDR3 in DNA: TGTGCCAGCAGCCCCCCGGGCGCAGCGGAAAGACAGCCCCAGCATTTT. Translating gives CASSPPGAAERQPQHF.

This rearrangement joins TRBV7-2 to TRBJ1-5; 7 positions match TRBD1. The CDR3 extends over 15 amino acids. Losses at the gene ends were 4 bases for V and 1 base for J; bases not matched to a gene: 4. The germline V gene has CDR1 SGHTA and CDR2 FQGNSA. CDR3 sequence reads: CASSSGTVSNQPQHF. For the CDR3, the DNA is TGTGCCAGCAGCTCCGGGACAGTGAGCAATCAGCCCCAGCATTTT.

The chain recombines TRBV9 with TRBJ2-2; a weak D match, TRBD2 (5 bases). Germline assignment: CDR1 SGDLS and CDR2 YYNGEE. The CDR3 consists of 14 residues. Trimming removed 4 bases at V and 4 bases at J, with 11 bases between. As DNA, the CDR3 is TGTGCCAGCAGCCTCCCTGCGGGCACCGGGGAGCTGTTTTTT. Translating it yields CASSLPAGTGELFF.

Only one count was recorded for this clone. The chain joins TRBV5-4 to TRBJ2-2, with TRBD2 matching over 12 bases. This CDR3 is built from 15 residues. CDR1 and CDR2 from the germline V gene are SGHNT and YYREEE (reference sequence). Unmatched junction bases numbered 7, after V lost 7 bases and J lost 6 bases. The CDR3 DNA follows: TGTGCCAGCTCTAGCGGGGGGGCCTATCCCGGGGAGCTGTTTTTT. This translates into CASSSGGAYPGELFF.

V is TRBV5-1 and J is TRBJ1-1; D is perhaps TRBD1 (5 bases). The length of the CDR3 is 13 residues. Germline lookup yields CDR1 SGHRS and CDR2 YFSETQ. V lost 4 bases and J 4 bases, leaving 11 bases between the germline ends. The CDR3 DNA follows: TGCGCCAGCAGCGCCTTGGGGGGCACTGAAGCTTTCTTT. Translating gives CASSALGGTEAFF. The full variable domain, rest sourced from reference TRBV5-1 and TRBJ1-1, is KAGVTQTPRYLIKTRGQQVTLSCSPISGHRSVSWYQQTPGQGLQFLFEYFSETQRNKGNFPGRFSGRQFSNSRSEMNVSTLELGDSALYLCASSALGGTEAFFGQGTRLTVV.

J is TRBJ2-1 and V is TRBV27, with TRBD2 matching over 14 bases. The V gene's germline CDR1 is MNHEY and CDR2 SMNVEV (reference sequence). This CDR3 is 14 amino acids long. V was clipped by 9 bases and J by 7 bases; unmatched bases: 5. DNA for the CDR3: TGTGCCAGTTTTGGACTAGCGGGGGGTAATGAGCAGTTCTTC. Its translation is CASFGLAGGNEQFF.

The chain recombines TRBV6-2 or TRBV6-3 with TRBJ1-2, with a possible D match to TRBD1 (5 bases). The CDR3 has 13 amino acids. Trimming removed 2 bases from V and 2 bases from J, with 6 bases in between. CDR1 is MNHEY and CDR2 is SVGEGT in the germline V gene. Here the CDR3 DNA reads TGTGCCAGCAGTTACCCAGGGAACTATGGCTACACCTTC. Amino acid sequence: CASSYPGNYGYTF.

The CDR3 sequence is CASSTPGTRRTGELFF. The CDR3, as DNA: TGCGCCAGCAGCACCCCCGGGACCCGGCGGACCGGGGAGCTGTTTTTT. The chain links TRBV4-1 to TRBJ2-2; D may be TRBD1 or TRBD2 (5 bases each). The CDR3 extends over 16 amino acids. The germline V and J ends were trimmed by 5 bases and 5 bases, with 18 bases remaining between them. Per the germline V gene, CDR1 is MGHRA and CDR2 is YSYEKL.

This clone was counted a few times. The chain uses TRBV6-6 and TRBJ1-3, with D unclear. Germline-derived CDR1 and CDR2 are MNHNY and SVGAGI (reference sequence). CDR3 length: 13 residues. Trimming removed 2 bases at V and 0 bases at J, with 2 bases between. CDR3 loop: CASSYDSGNTIYF. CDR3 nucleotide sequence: TGTGCCAGCAGTTACGACTCTGGAAACACCATATATTTT.

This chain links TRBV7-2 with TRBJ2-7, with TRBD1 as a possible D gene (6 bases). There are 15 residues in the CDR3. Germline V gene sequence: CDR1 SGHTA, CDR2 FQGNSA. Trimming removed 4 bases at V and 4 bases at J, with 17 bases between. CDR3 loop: CASSSAGTTKYEQYF. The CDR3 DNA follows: TGTGCCAGCAGCTCTGCAGGGACAACGAAATACGAGCAGTACTTC.

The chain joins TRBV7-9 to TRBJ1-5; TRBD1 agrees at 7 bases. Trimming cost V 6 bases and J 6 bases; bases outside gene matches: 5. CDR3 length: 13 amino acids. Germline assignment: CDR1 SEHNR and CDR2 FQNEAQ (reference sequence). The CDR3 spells CASSSTGVQPQHF. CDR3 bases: TGTGCCAGCAGTTCTACAGGGGTTCAGCCCCAGCATTTT.

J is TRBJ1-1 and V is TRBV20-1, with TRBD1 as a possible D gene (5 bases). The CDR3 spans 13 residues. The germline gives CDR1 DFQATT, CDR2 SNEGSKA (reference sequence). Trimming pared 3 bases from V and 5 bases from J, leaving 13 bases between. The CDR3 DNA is TGCAGTGCTAGTGGCAGGGCGGGAACTGAAGCTTTCTTT. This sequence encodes CSASGRAGTEAFF.

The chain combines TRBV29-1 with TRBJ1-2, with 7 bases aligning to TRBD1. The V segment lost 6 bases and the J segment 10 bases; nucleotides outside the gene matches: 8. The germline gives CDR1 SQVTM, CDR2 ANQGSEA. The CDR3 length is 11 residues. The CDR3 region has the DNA TGCAGCGTCCGGGACAGTAACATCTACACCTTC. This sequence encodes CSVRDSNIYTF.

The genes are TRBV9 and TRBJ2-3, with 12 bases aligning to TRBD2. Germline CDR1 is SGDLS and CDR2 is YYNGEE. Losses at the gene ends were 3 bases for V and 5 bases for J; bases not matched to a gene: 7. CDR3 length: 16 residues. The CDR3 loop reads CASSASSGGAGDTQYF. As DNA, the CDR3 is TGTGCCAGCAGCGCCTCTAGCGGGGGGGCTGGAGATACGCAGTATTTT.

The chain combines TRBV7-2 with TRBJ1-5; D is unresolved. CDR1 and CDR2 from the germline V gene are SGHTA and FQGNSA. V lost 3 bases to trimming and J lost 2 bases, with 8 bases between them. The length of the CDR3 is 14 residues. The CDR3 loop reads CASSFLIGNQPQHF. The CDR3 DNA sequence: TGTGCCAGCAGCTTTTTAATAGGCAATCAGCCCCAGCATTTT.

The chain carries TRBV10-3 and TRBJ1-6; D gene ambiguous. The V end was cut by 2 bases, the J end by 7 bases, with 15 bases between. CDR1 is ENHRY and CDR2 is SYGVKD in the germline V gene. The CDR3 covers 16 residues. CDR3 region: CAISEGYGSTNSPLHF. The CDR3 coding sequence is TGTGCCATCAGTGAGGGTTATGGGAGTACAAATTCACCCCTCCACTTT.